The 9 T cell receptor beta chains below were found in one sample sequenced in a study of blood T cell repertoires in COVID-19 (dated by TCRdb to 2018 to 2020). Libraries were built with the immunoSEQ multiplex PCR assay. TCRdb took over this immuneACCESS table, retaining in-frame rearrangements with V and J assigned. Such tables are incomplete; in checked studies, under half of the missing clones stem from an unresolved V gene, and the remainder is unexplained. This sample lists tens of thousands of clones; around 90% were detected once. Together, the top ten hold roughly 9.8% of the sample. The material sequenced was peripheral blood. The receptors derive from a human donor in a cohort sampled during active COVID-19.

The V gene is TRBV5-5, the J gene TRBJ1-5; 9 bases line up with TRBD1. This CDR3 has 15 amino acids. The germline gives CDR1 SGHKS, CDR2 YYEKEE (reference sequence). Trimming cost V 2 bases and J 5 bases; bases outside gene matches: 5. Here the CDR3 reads CASSLGDRDHQPQHF. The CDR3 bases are TGTGCCAGCAGCTTAGGGGACAGGGACCATCAGCCCCAGCATTTT.

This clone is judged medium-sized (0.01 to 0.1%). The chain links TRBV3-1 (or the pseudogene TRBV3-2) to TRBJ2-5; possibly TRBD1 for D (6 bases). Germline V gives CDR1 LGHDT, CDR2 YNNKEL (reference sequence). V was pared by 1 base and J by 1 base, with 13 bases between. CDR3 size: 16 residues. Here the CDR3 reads CASSQVGAQFQETQYF. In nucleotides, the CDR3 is TGTGCCAGCAGCCAAGTGGGGGCCCAATTCCAAGAGACCCAGTACTTC.

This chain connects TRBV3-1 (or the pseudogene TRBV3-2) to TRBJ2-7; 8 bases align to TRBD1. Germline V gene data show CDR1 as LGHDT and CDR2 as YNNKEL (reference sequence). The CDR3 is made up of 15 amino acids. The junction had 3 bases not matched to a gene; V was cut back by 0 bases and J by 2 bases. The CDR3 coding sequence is TGTGCCAGCAGCCAAGACAGGGGGCAAACCTACGAGCAGTACTTC. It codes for CASSQDRGQTYEQYF.

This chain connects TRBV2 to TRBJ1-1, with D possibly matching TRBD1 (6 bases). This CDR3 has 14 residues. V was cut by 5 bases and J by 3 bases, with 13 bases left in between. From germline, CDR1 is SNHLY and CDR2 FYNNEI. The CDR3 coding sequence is TGTGCCAGCAGTACCAACAGGGTCGACACTGAAGCTTTCTTT. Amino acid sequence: CASSTNRVDTEAFF.

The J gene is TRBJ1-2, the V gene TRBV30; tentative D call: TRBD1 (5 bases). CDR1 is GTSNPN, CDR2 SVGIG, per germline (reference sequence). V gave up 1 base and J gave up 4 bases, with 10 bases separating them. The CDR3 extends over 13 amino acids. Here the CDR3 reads CAWSGGDSYGYTF. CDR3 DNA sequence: TGTGCCTGGAGTGGCGGGGACTCCTATGGCTACACCTTC.

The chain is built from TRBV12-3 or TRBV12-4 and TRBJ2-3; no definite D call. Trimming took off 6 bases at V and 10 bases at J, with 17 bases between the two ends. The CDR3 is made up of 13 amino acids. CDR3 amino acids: CASREAGSPAQYF. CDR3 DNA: TGTGCCAGCAGAGAGGCTGGGTCACCGGCGCAGTATTTT.

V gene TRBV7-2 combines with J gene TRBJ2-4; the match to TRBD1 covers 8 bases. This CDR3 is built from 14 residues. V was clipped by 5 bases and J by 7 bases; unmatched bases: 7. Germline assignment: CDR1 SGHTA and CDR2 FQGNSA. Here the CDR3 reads CASSPRQGINIQYF. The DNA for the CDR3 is TGTGCCAGCAGCCCGAGACAGGGGATTAACATTCAGTACTTC.

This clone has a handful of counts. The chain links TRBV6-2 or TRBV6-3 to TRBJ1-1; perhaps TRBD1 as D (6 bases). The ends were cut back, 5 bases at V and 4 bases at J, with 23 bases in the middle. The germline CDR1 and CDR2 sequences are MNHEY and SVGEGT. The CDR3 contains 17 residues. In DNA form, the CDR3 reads TGTGCCAGCAGTACCGGTGGCGGGGGGCAGGGCGGCACTGAAGCTTTCTTT. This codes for CASSTGGGGQGGTEAFF.

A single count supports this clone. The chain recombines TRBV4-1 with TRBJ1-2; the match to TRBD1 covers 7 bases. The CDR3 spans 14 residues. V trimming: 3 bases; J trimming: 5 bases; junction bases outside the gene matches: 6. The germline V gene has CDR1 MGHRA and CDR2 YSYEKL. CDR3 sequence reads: CASSHSTGEYGYTF. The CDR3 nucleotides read TGCGCCAGCAGCCATTCAACAGGGGAGTATGGCTACACCTTC.